This T cell receptor (beta chain) was documented in a study of cytomegalovirus exposure and HLA in healthy donors. Study in general: Most genotyped donors, approximately 81% of more than 300, had Caucasian-associated genetic ancestry. Study-wide results and limits: Cytomegalovirus association was listed for approximately 150 TCR beta chains.

The CDR3 is 13 amino acids. Germline V CDR1 and CDR2: MNHEY, SMNVEV (reference sequence). The germline V and J ends were trimmed by 5 bases and 4 bases, with 9 bases remaining between them. Despite likely unrecorded immune exposures, the donors were nominally healthy at the time of sampling. Primers included in the PCR were 60 Vbeta and 13 Jbeta primers. Assay used: immunoSEQ multiplex PCR; TCRdb lists only in-frame clones, some missing. The sample shows about 130,000 clones, about two thirds of them seen only once. This clone was recorded a few times. The antigen is unknown. The chain carries TRBV27 and TRBJ1-5; perhaps TRBD1 as D (5 bases). The receptor was derived from a woman aged 40 to 50 in good health and CMV-seronegative. The sequenced sample consisted of PBMCs. Here the CDR3 reads CASSGARNQPQHF. Here the CDR3 DNA reads TGTGCCAGCAGTGGGGCACGGAATCAGCCCCAGCATTTT.